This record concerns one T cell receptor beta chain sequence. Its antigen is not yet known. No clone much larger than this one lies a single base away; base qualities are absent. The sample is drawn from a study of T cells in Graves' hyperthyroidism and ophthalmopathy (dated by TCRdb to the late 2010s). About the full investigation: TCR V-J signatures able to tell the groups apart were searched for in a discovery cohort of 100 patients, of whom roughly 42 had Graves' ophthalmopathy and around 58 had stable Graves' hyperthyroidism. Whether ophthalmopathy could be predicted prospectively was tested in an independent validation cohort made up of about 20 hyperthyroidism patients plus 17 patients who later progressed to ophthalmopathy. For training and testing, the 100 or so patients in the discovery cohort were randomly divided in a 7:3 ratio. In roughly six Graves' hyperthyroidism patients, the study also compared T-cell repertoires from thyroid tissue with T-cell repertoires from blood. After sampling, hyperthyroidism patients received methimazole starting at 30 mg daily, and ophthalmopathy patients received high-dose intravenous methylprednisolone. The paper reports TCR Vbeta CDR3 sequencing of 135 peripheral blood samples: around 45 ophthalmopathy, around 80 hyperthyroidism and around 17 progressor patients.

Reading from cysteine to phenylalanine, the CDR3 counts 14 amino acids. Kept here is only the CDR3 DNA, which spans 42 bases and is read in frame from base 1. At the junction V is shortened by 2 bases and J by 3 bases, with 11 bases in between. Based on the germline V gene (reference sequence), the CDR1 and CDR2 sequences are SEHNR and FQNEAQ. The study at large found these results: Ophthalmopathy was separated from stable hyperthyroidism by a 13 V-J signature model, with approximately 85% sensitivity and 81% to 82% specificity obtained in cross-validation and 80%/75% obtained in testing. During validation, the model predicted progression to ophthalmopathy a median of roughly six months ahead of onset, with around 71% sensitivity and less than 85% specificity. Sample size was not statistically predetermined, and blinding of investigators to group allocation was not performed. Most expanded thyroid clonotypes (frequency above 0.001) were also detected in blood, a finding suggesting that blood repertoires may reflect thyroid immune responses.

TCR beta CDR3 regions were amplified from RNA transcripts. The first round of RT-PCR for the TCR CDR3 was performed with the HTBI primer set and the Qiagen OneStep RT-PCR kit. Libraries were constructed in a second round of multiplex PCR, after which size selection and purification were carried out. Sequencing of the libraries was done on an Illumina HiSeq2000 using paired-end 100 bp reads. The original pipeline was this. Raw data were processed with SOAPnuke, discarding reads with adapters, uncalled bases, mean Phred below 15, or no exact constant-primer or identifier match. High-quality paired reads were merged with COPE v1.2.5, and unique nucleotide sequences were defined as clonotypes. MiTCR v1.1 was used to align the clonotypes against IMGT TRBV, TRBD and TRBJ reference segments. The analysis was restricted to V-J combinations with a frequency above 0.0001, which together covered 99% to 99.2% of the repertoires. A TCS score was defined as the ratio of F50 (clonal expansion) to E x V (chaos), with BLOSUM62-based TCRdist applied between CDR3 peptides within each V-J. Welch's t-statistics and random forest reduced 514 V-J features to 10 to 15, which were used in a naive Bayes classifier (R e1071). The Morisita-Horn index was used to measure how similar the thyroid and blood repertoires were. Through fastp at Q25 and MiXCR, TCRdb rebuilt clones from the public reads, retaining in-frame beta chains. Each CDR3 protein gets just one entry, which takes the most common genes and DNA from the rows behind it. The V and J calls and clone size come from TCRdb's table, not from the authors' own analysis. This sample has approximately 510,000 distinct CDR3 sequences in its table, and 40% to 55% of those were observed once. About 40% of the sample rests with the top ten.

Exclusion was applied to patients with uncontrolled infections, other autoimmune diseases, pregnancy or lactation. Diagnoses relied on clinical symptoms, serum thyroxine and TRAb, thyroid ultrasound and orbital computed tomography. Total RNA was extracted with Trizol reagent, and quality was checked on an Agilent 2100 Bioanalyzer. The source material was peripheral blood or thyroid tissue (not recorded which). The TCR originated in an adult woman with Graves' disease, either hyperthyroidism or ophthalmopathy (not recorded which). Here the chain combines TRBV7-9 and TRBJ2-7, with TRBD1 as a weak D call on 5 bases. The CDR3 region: CASSLPGLGYEQYF. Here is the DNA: TGTGCCAGCAGCTTACCAGGGCTGGGCTACGAGCAGTACTTC.